Each of the 30 T cell receptor beta chains below was sequenced from the same sample in a study of blood T cell repertoires in COVID-19. This table comes from immunoSEQ multiplex PCR, and its TCRdb copy is limited to in-frame clones, with some not included. The data contain roughly 280,000 clones, around nine tenths of them singletons. Sequenced sample: peripheral blood. These receptors all come from a woman aged 30 to 39 with COVID-19, enrolled during active disease.

The CDR3 region has the DNA TGCGCCAGCAGCCAAATTGGCCAGGGGGCTTACGAGCAGTACTTC. It encodes CASSQIGQGAYEQYF. This chain links TRBV4-1 with TRBJ2-7; the match to TRBD1 covers 8 bases. CDR1 and CDR2 (germline): MGHRA, YSYEKL. J gave up 4 bases and V 2 bases, and 7 bases lay outside the gene matches. The CDR3 covers 15 residues.

This clone has a single count. The V and J genes are TRBV5-4 and TRBJ1-6, with 9 nucleotides matching TRBD1. V gave up 0 bases and J gave up 9 bases; unmatched junction bases: 1. Per the germline V gene, CDR1 is SGHNT and CDR2 is YYREEE (reference sequence). This CDR3 has 14 residues. The CDR3 protein is CASSLGGQGSPLHF. The CDR3 coding sequence is TGTGCCAGCAGCTTGGGGGGACAGGGTTCACCCCTCCACTTT.

The chain employs TRBV4-3 and TRBJ2-5; 7 bases line up with TRBD1. V trimming: 1 base; J trimming: 8 bases; junction bases outside the gene matches: 13. The V gene's germline CDR1 is LGHNA and CDR2 YSLEER. The CDR3 has 16 amino acids. The CDR3, as DNA: TGCGCCAGCAGCCAAGTGACAGGGACCTCCTTCGGTACCCAGTACTTC. Its translation: CASSQVTGTSFGTQYF.

The rearrangement uses TRBV29-1 and TRBJ2-7, with 7 bases that match TRBD2. Germline CDR1 reads SQVTM; CDR2 reads ANQGSEA. The CDR3 length is 13 residues. J gave up 1 base and V 5 bases, and 5 bases lay outside the gene matches. The CDR3 loop reads CSVRASGSYEQYF. CDR3 bases: TGCAGCGTTCGGGCTAGCGGTTCCTACGAGCAGTACTTC.

J is TRBJ2-5 and V is TRBV7-5; the table's TRBD2 call for D was not verified on the DNA. TRBV7-5 is deemed a pseudogene. The CDR3 consists of 18 residues. Here the CDR3 DNA reads TGTGCCCGAGCCATCCCCCCCCTAGCGGGAGCCACACAAGAGACCCAGTACTTC. This sequence encodes CARAIPPLAGATQETQYF.

Regarding this clone: An end of the junction does not agree with germline; a read error may underlie this. At the DNA level, this CDR3 is encoded by other sequences in the same sample as well. This chain uses TRBV6-6 with TRBJ2-7; a possible D gene is TRBD2 (5 bases). Germline values: CDR1 MNHNY, CDR2 SVGAGI (reference sequence). The CDR3 is 13 residues long. The chain's CDR3 is CASSLGLEGTQYF. The CDR3 nucleotides are TGTGCCAGCAGCCTCGGGCTCGAGGGAACGCAGTACTTT.

V is TRBV3-1 (or the pseudogene TRBV3-2) and J is TRBJ1-3; 11 nucleotides agree with TRBD1. Per the germline V gene, CDR1 is LGHDT and CDR2 is YNNKEL (reference sequence). V lost 4 bases and J lost 4; bases outside the gene matches: 3. CDR3 length equals 15 residues. CDR3 loop: CASSLGTGGGNTIYF. Here the CDR3 DNA reads TGTGCCAGCAGCCTTGGGACAGGGGGAGGAAACACCATATATTTT.

The rearrangement links TRBV25-1 to TRBJ2-5, with D tentatively TRBD2 (5 bases). The V end was cut by 0 bases, the J end by 3 bases, with 8 bases between. Per the germline V gene, CDR1 is MGHDK and CDR2 is SYGVNS. CDR3 length: 14 residues. CDR3 bases: TGTGCCAGCAGTGAATATGACGGGGAAGAGACCCAGTACTTC. Amino acids: CASSEYDGEETQYF.

The V gene is TRBV7-3, the J gene TRBJ2-1; 9 positions match TRBD2. CDR3 size: 15 residues. Germline CDR1 SGHTA, CDR2 FQGTGA. With 5 bases clipped from V and 9 bases from J, the junction kept 11 bases outside the gene matches. The CDR3 sequence: CASSANLAGRGEQFF. DNA for the CDR3: TGTGCCAGCAGCGCCAACCTAGCGGGGAGAGGTGAGCAGTTCTTC.

The J gene is TRBJ2-3, the V gene TRBV4-1; 13 bases are a match to TRBD2. The CDR3 has 21 amino acids. Germline loops: CDR1 MGHRA, CDR2 YSYEKL. Trimming at V came to 0 bases and at J to 4 bases, leaving 16 bases not matched to a gene. This CDR3 reads CASSQEGGLAGVARGADTQYF. CDR3 nucleotides: TGCGCCAGCAGCCAAGAGGGCGGACTAGCGGGAGTCGCGCGAGGGGCAGATACGCAGTATTTT.

This chain connects TRBV2 to TRBJ1-4, with a weak D call TRBD1 (5 bases). Per germline, CDR1 SNHLY and CDR2 FYNNEI. The CDR3 covers 15 residues. Deletions cut 7 bases from V and 3 bases from J, with 15 bases between. CDR3 in amino acids: CASIHPQAANEKLFF. The CDR3 bases are TGTGCCAGCATTCACCCACAGGCCGCTAATGAAAAACTGTTTTTT.

The chain uses TRBV4-1 and TRBJ2-7; weak D call: TRBD1 (5 bases). The V gene lost 3 bases and the J gene lost 5 bases, with 14 bases spanning the gap. CDR3 size: 14 residues. Germline CDR1 is MGHRA and CDR2 is YSYEKL. CDR3 sequence: CASSHPVGAHEQYF. The CDR3, as DNA: TGCGCCAGCAGCCACCCCGTAGGGGCCCACGAGCAGTACTTC.

Concerning this clone itself: An end of the junction differs from the germline gene, which may be a read error. Other DNA sequences within the sample encode an identical CDR3. CDR3: CASSQYTGTPSYEQYF. The CDR3 DNA sequence: TGCGCCAGCAGCCAATATACCGGGACACCCTCCTACGAGCAATACTTC. This chain joins TRBV4-1 and TRBJ2-7; TRBD1 might be the D (6 bases). Looked up from germline, CDR1 is MGHRA and CDR2 is YSYEKL. This CDR3 has 16 amino acids.

The V call is TRBV15, the J call TRBJ2-3; no reliable D call. CDR3 length: 13 amino acids. The ends were cut back, 3 bases at V and 0 bases at J, with 4 bases in the middle. Per germline, CDR1 LNHNV and CDR2 YYDKDF (reference sequence). The DNA for the CDR3 is TGTGCCACCAGCAGGGCTAGCACAGATACGCAGTATTTT. Its translation is CATSRASTDTQYF.

This chain connects TRBV19 to TRBJ2-1, with D perhaps matching TRBD1 (6 bases). CDR3 length equals 15 residues. The germline CDR1 and CDR2 sequences are LNHDA and SQIVND (reference sequence). The V and J ends lost 4 bases and 5 bases respectively, with 15 bases between them. The chain's CDR3 is CASSNRAQGNNEQFF. DNA of the CDR3: TGTGCCAGTAGTAACCGGGCCCAGGGGAACAATGAGCAGTTCTTC.

Only a few counts were recorded for this clone. The chain is built from TRBV7-8 and TRBJ1-3; 10 bases match TRBD1. V lost 5 bases to trimming and J lost 5 bases; unmatched junction nucleotides: 9. CDR1 and CDR2 (germline): SGHVS, FQNEAQ. The CDR3 covers 16 residues. The CDR3 DNA follows: TGTGCCAGCAGCCCCACCGGGACAGGGGTGAGAAACACCATATATTTT. Protein: CASSPTGTGVRNTIYF.

The rearrangement links TRBV28 to TRBJ2-7, with 8 bases lining up with TRBD1. The germline gives CDR1 MDHEN, CDR2 SYDVKM. The CDR3 is 15 amino acids. V shed 5 bases, J shed 1 base, and the junction held 7 bases outside the gene matches. CDR3 bases: TGTGCCAGCAGTCCCCCCGGGACAGGTTCCTACGAGCAGTACTTC. Its protein is CASSPPGTGSYEQYF.

This chain links TRBV6-5 with TRBJ1-6; no clear D gene. The CDR3 contains 13 residues. The ends were cut back, 6 bases at V and 7 bases at J, with 10 bases in the middle. From germline, CDR1 is MNHEY and CDR2 SVGAGI. Written as DNA, the CDR3 is TGTGCCAGCAGGGTTGGCGGAAATTCACCCCTCCACTTT. It codes for CASRVGGNSPLHF.

This chain uses TRBV5-1 with TRBJ1-4; D is uncertain. V was shortened by 4 bases and J by 3 bases, with 19 bases between the two germline ends. This CDR3 has 17 residues. Per the germline V gene, CDR1 is SGHRS and CDR2 is YFSETQ. CDR3 bases: TGCGCCAGCAGCCTGAACCCGGCGGGAGCGTCTAATGAAAAACTGTTTTTT. It is translated as CASSLNPAGASNEKLFF.

The rearrangement links TRBV7-2 to TRBJ1-6; D call uncertain. Germline lookup yields CDR1 SGHTA and CDR2 FQGNSA. Deletions cut 3 bases from V and 4 bases from J, with 10 bases between. This CDR3 has 15 residues. CDR3 nucleotide sequence: TGTGCCAGCAGCTTCGCGGGCACATATAATTCACCCCTCCACTTT. Its protein is CASSFAGTYNSPLHF.

This clone has just one count. V is TRBV27 and J is TRBJ2-7; the D is unclear. Trimming left V 6 bases short and J 2 bases short, with 11 bases between. The CDR3 runs to 13 residues. Germline V gene lookup returns CDR1 MNHEY and CDR2 SMNVEV (reference sequence). CDR3 DNA: TGTGCCAGCAGCCACGGTCCCGCCTACGAGCAGTACTTC. It is translated as CASSHGPAYEQYF.

V and J are TRBV4-1 and TRBJ2-7; the D gene is possibly TRBD1 (6 bases). This CDR3 has 14 amino acids. V was cut by 7 bases and J by 2 bases, with 15 bases left in between. The V gene's germline CDR1 is MGHRA and CDR2 YSYEKL. The CDR3 DNA follows: TGCGCCAGCAAACCGAACAGGGAAACCTACGAGCAGTACTTC. Amino acid sequence: CASKPNRETYEQYF.

The DNA of the CDR3 is TGTGCCACCTCCGGGACAGCCGTAAACACCGGGGAGCTGTTTTTT. Its translation: CATSGTAVNTGELFF. V gene TRBV27 combines with J gene TRBJ2-2; the match to TRBD1 covers 7 bases. V shed 10 bases and J 2 bases; nucleotides not matched to a gene: 10. The CDR3 contains 15 residues. Germline CDR1 reads MNHEY; CDR2 reads SMNVEV (reference sequence).

This chain links TRBV6-6 with TRBJ2-3, with D possibly TRBD2 on 7 matching bases. Germline assignment: CDR1 MNHNY and CDR2 SVGAGI (reference sequence). The CDR3 is 16 residues long. V was shortened by 6 bases and J by 5 bases, with 21 bases between the two germline ends. The CDR3 DNA sequence: TGTGCCAGCAGGGGGAGCAGGGGAGGGGTAAGAGATACGCAGTATTTT. This translates into CASRGSRGGVRDTQYF.

The V call is TRBV28, the J call TRBJ2-5, with D uncertain. The germline V gene encodes CDR1 MDHEN and CDR2 SYDVKM. Trimming shortened V by 3 bases and J by 4 bases, and 6 bases separated the two germline ends. The CDR3 consists of 12 residues. The chain's CDR3 is CASSLAGETQYF. For the CDR3, the DNA is TGTGCCAGCAGTTTGGCAGGAGAGACCCAGTACTTC. Complete variable domain (other parts from reference TRBV28 and TRBJ2-5): DVKVTQSSRYLVKRTGEKVFLECVQDMDHENMFWYRQDPGLGLRLIYFSYDVKMKEKGDIPEGYSVSREKKERFSLILESASTNQTSMYLCASSLAGETQYFGPGTRLLVL.

This chain links TRBV28 with TRBJ2-3, with D unclear. Germline V lookup: CDR1 MDHEN, CDR2 SYDVKM. This CDR3 is built from 14 residues. Deletions cut 5 bases from V and 1 base from J, with 10 bases between. In DNA, the CDR3 is TGTGCCAGCAGTGGGCTATTAGGCACAGATACGCAGTATTTT. Translated, it gives CASSGLLGTDTQYF.

This chain uses TRBV7-9 with TRBJ2-2; D unclear. CDR1 and CDR2 from the germline V gene are SEHNR and FQNEAQ (reference sequence). V lost 5 bases, J lost 5 bases, and 15 bases lay in between. The CDR3 has 15 residues. The DNA for the CDR3 is TGTGCCAGCAGCAACTTAACCTATCCGACCGGGGAGCTGTTTTTT. It is translated as CASSNLTYPTGELFF.

The rearrangement joins TRBV19 to TRBJ2-2, with 13 positions matching TRBD2. Trimming took 1 base from V and 4 from J; bases not matched to a gene: 9. The CDR3 runs 19 residues. Germline V CDR1 and CDR2: LNHDA, SQIVND (reference sequence). The CDR3 nucleotides are TGTGCCAGTAGTATAGTGCGACTAGCGGGAGGACTCTCCACCGGGGAGCTGTTTTTT. It specifies CASSIVRLAGGLSTGELFF. The full variable domain, in which reference TRBV19 and TRBJ2-2 provide the parts outside the CDR3, is DGGITQSPKYLFRKEGQNVTLSCEQNLNHDAMYWYRQDPGQGLRLIYYSQIVNDFQKGDIAEGYSVSREKKESFPLTVTSAQKNPTAFYLCASSIVRLAGGLSTGELFFGEGSRLTVL.

The V gene is TRBV10-3, the J gene TRBJ1-1, with TRBD1 matching 8 bases. Germline V gives CDR1 ENHRY, CDR2 SYGVKD. The CDR3 covers 14 residues. V dropped 7 bases and J dropped 2; count of bases not matched to a gene: 6. CDR3 bases: TGTGCCATCACCCCGGGACAGGTAAACACTGAAGCTTTCTTT. Protein: CAITPGQVNTEAFF.

The chain's CDR3 is CASTGEGPNFSYNEQFF. The CDR3 nucleotides read TGTGCCAGCACCGGGGAGGGCCCTAACTTCTCCTACAATGAGCAGTTCTTC. The V call is TRBV2, the J call TRBJ2-1; 7 bases align to TRBD2. V was pared by 7 bases and J by 0 bases, with 12 bases of the junction left unmatched. CDR1 and CDR2 (germline): SNHLY, FYNNEI. This CDR3 comprises 17 residues.